A single sample gave rise to the 4 T cell receptor beta chains below, sequenced in a study of blood T cell repertoires in COVID-19. Produced via immunoSEQ multiplex PCR; TCRdb's table is partial and in-frame only. Among 150,000 to 200,000 clones listed, approximately 80% were seen once. Sequencing was performed on PBMCs or T cells enriched from blood (not recorded which). The receptors originated from a man between 45 and 60 years old who had recovered from COVID-19.

The chain is built from TRBV7-2 and TRBJ2-3; TRBD1 aligns across 7 bases. This CDR3 has 13 amino acids. Per germline, CDR1 SGHTA and CDR2 FQGNSA. J gave up 5 bases and V 5 bases, and 4 bases lay outside the gene matches. In nucleotides, the CDR3 is TGTGCCAGCAGCCCACGGACAGGAGATACGCAGTATTTT. Protein sequence: CASSPRTGDTQYF.

V is TRBV5-6 and J is TRBJ1-6; possible D gene TRBD1, 6 bases. The CDR3 is 14 amino acids. V lost 5 bases and J lost 9, with 15 bases in between. Germline CDR1 and CDR2: SGHDT and YYEEEE. CDR3 sequence (DNA): TGTGCCAGCAGTCCGGGGACATCAAGTTCACCCCTCCACTTT. Its translation is CASSPGTSSSPLHF.

The rearrangement links TRBV28 to TRBJ1-1; D possibly corresponds to TRBD1 (5 bases). CDR3 length equals 12 residues. The V and J ends lost 2 bases and 11 bases respectively, with 12 bases between them. Germline CDR1 and CDR2: MDHEN and SYDVKM. CDR3 residues: CASSLEARGAFF. Written as DNA, the CDR3 is TGTGCCAGCAGTTTAGAGGCCCGGGGGGCTTTCTTT.

V is TRBV7-2 and J is TRBJ2-7; 8 positions agree with TRBD2. This CDR3 has 14 amino acids. The germline V gene encodes CDR1 SGHTA and CDR2 FQGNSA. The ends lost 5 bases at V and 4 bases at J; junction bases unmatched: 7. CDR3 region: CASSEGLGPYEQYF. CDR3 coding DNA: TGTGCCAGCAGCGAGGGACTAGGGCCTTACGAGCAGTACTTC. The whole variable domain, remainder taken from reference TRBV7-2 and TRBJ2-7, is GAGVSQSPSNKVTEKGKDVELRCDPISGHTALYWYRQSLGQGLEFLIYFQGNSAPDKSGLPSDRFSAERTGGSVSTLTIQRTQQEDSAVYLCASSEGLGPYEQYFGPGTRLTVT.